The 10 T cell receptor beta chains reported below all come from one sample, sequenced in a study of T-cell memory formation after mild COVID-19. TCRdb redid the calling of the 5' RACE reads with MiXCR, one entry per CDR3 protein. This sample carries roughly 400,000 distinct CDR3 sequences, roughly 26% of them seen once, and the ten largest clones take around 8.1%. Material for sequencing was PBMCs or a T cell subset sorted from them (not recorded which). Every receptor here comes from an adult woman who had mild COVID-19 (a few samples of this study predate the infection). Cell type and time point are not known.

This clonotype was seen more than once but under ten times. The rearrangement links TRBV29-1 to TRBJ2-1, with D possibly TRBD1 on 5 matching bases. The CDR3 covers 11 residues. Trimming cost V 8 bases and J 6 bases, with 11 bases left between them. Germline V gene lookup returns CDR1 SQVTM and CDR2 ANQGSEA. CDR3 sequence: CSLAGPNEQFF. The CDR3 nucleotides are TGCAGCCTGGCAGGGCCCAATGAGCAGTTCTTC.

The table lists this clonotype with a few counts. V is TRBV4-2 and J is TRBJ2-7; D gene unclear. Germline loops: CDR1 LGHNA, CDR2 YNFKEQ. Trimming removed 3 bases from V and 0 bases from J, with 12 bases in between. This CDR3 comprises 15 residues. The CDR3 loop is CASSQPLGPSYEQYF. Here the CDR3 DNA reads TGTGCCAGCAGCCAGCCGTTGGGTCCCTCCTACGAGCAGTACTTC.

This clonotype was counted at least ten times. This chain joins TRBV9 and TRBJ2-3; TRBD2 matches 7 bases. CDR3 size: 14 residues. Germline assignment: CDR1 SGDLS and CDR2 YYNGEE. V was clipped by 3 bases and J by 4 bases; unmatched bases: 5. CDR3 DNA: TGTGCCAGCAGCGCTTATAGCGGGTCAGATACGCAGTATTTT. This translates into CASSAYSGSDTQYF.

This chain connects TRBV24-1 to TRBJ2-6; possibly TRBD1 for D (6 bases). This CDR3 is built from 16 residues. The germline V gene encodes CDR1 KGHDR and CDR2 SFDVKD. V lost 4 bases and J lost 2, with 11 bases in between. The CDR3 is CATSDHTGTGANVLTF. The CDR3 region has the DNA TGTGCCACCAGTGACCATACAGGGACTGGGGCCAACGTCCTGACTTTC.

The chain has TRBV24-1 and TRBJ2-1, with a tentative D call TRBD2 (6 bases). CDR1 KGHDR and CDR2 SFDVKD come from the germline V gene. The CDR3 contains 14 residues. The germline V and J ends were trimmed by 9 bases and 2 bases, with 13 bases remaining between them. In DNA form, the CDR3 reads TGTGCCACCCCGGGGAGGAATACCTACAATGAGCAGTTCTTC. Amino acid sequence: CATPGRNTYNEQFF.

The CDR3 DNA reads as TGCGCCAGCAGCCAAGATACGGCGGGAGATACGCAGTATTTT. Translation: CASSQDTAGDTQYF. The rearrangement uses TRBV4-3 and TRBJ2-3, with a tentative D call TRBD2 (5 bases). V lost 0 bases and J lost 5, with 9 bases in between. This CDR3 region has 14 residues. In germline, CDR1 is LGHNA, CDR2 YSLEER.

The gene calls are TRBV6-6 and TRBJ2-7; 7 bases align to TRBD1. With 0 bases clipped from V and 3 bases from J, the junction kept 5 bases outside the gene matches. The CDR3 contains 15 residues. Germline V gene lookup returns CDR1 MNHNY and CDR2 SVGAGI (reference sequence). The CDR3 sequence: CASSYSGTEFYEQYF. CDR3 DNA sequence: TGTGCCAGCAGTTACTCGGGGACAGAATTCTACGAGCAGTACTTC.

This clonotype came up a few times. This sequence joins TRBV20-1 and TRBJ1-2, with D possibly TRBD1 on 5 matching bases. The CDR3 spans 14 residues. Germline V gene sequence: CDR1 DFQATT, CDR2 SNEGSKA (reference sequence). V lost 3 bases and J 4 bases, leaving 15 bases between the germline ends. The CDR3 region is CSASSRALGYGYTF. CDR3 coding DNA: TGCAGTGCTAGCAGCAGGGCATTAGGCTATGGCTACACCTTC.

The chain employs TRBV20-1 and TRBJ2-3; perhaps TRBD2 as D (5 bases). Germline assignment: CDR1 DFQATT and CDR2 SNEGSKA (reference sequence). Trimming pared 6 bases from V and 0 bases from J, leaving 13 bases between. The CDR3 covers 14 residues. The CDR3 spells CSARATTSTDTQYF. In DNA form, the CDR3 reads TGCAGTGCGAGGGCGACAACCAGCACAGATACGCAGTATTTT.

The chain recombines TRBV2 with TRBJ1-1; 9 bases fit TRBD1. The CDR3 consists of 14 residues. CDR1 and CDR2 (germline): SNHLY, FYNNEI. Trimming cost V 5 bases and J 6 bases; bases outside gene matches: 7. The CDR3 spells CASSSDRGGAEAFF. CDR3 in DNA: TGTGCCAGCAGTTCGGACAGGGGAGGAGCTGAAGCTTTCTTT.